One and the same sample provided the 17 T cell receptor beta chains below, sequenced in a study of cytomegalovirus exposure and HLA in healthy donors. A multiplex PCR was run with 60 Vbeta primers and 13 Jbeta primers. The table came from immunoSEQ multiplex PCR; TCRdb's copy has only in-frame clones and leaves some out. This table has some 210,000 clones, approximately 80% appearing once. Sequenced: PBMCs. The receptors shown here come from a male donor in good health and CMV-seronegative.

The chain carries TRBV28 and TRBJ2-3; 7 bases map to TRBD1. V shed 3 bases and J 2 bases; nucleotides not matched to a gene: 11. Looked up from germline, CDR1 is MDHEN and CDR2 is SYDVKM. The CDR3 sequence is 17 residues long. For the CDR3, the DNA is TGTGCCAGCAGTTTGGCACCGGGACAGTCAAACACAGATACGCAGTATTTT. Its translation is CASSLAPGQSNTDTQYF.

This chain uses TRBV10-2 with TRBJ1-1; TRBD1 agrees at 8 bases. The V gene end was trimmed by 5 bases and the J gene end by 11 bases; junction bases not matched to a gene: 13. The CDR3 has 14 amino acids. Germline V gene sequence: CDR1 WSHSY, CDR2 SAAADI. For the CDR3, the DNA is TGCGCCAGCAGTCCTGTGGACAGGGCATTAGGGGCTTTCTTT. Residues: CASSPVDRALGAFF.

The V call is TRBV6-6, the J call TRBJ2-3, with unresolved D. Trimming removed 6 bases at V and 1 base at J, with 14 bases between. This CDR3 comprises 15 residues. From germline, CDR1 is MNHNY and CDR2 SVGAGI (reference sequence). The CDR3 DNA reads as TGTGCCAGCAGCCCCATCACCAGGCGCACAGATACGCAGTATTTT. This sequence encodes CASSPITRRTDTQYF.

The V call is TRBV19, the J call TRBJ2-3; possibly TRBD2 for D (6 bases). CDR3 size: 11 residues. V shed 5 bases and J shed 6 bases, with 6 bases lying between them. Germline assignment: CDR1 LNHDA and CDR2 SQIVND (reference sequence). Here the CDR3 reads CASSGGDTQYF. CDR3 bases: TGTGCCAGTAGTGGGGGGGATACGCAGTATTTT.

The V gene is TRBV5-1, the J gene TRBJ2-1, with 7 bases that match TRBD2. Trimming took 6 bases from V and 2 from J; bases not matched to a gene: 11. The CDR3 has 16 amino acids. Germline-derived CDR1 and CDR2 are SGHRS and YFSETQ. CDR3 sequence reads: CASTSGGSGTYNEQFF. In DNA, the CDR3 is TGCGCCAGCACCTCTGGCGGGAGTGGGACCTACAATGAGCAGTTCTTC.

The DNA of the CDR3 is TGTGCCAGCAGCACCGTGACAGTCGAGACCCGTCCTGGAAACACCATATATTTT. Protein sequence: CASSTVTVETRPGNTIYF. The chain joins TRBV9 to TRBJ1-3, with a weak D call TRBD1 (5 bases). The CDR3 is 18 residues long. V lost 4 bases, J lost 2 bases, and 22 bases lay in between. Germline assignment: CDR1 SGDLS and CDR2 YYNGEE.

The CDR3 DNA follows: TGTGCCAGCAGTACACCGCGGACAGGGTATTACAATCAGCCCCAGCATTTT. It is translated as CASSTPRTGYYNQPQHF. V gene TRBV28 combines with J gene TRBJ1-5, with 8 bases identical to TRBD1. Losses at the gene ends were 5 bases for V and 3 bases for J; bases not matched to a gene: 12. The germline V gene has CDR1 MDHEN and CDR2 SYDVKM. This CDR3 has 17 amino acids.

Here the CDR3 reads CASSLTGGNTGELFF. CDR3 sequence (DNA): TGTGCCAGCAGCTTAACCGGGGGAAACACCGGGGAGCTGTTTTTT. J is TRBJ2-2 and V is TRBV7-3, with D possibly matching TRBD2 (6 bases). The length of the CDR3 is 15 residues. CDR1 is SGHTA and CDR2 is FQGTGA in the germline V gene. Deletions cut 0 bases from V and 2 bases from J, with 7 bases between.

This chain joins TRBV5-6 and TRBJ2-1, with D perhaps matching TRBD1 (5 bases). Trimming shortened V by 1 base and J by 0 bases, and 11 bases separated the two germline ends. The CDR3 totals 16 residues. In germline, CDR1 is SGHDT, CDR2 YYEEEE. The CDR3: CASSLSGLRSYNEQFF. The CDR3 DNA follows: TGTGCCAGCAGCTTGTCAGGGCTTCGCTCCTACAATGAGCAGTTCTTC.

The CDR3: CASSYTGTGASPLHF. The DNA of the CDR3 is TGTGCCAGCAGCTACACCGGGACAGGGGCCTCACCCCTCCACTTT. This chain uses TRBV7-2 with TRBJ1-6; 10 bases map to TRBD1. The CDR3 has 15 amino acids. Losses at the gene ends were 4 bases for V and 10 bases for J; bases not matched to a gene: 7. Germline CDR1 is SGHTA and CDR2 is FQGNSA.

The rearrangement joins TRBV25-1 to TRBJ2-1; D gene uncertain. This CDR3 comprises 15 residues. Germline CDR1 and CDR2: MGHDK and SYGVNS. V was pared by 10 bases and J by 0 bases, with 16 bases between. CDR3 sequence: CATKEAGSSYNEQFF. The CDR3 nucleotides read TGTGCCACCAAAGAAGCAGGCAGCTCCTACAATGAGCAGTTCTTC.

Only a few counts were recorded for this clone. The V call is TRBV5-1, the J call TRBJ2-5; D not resolved. This CDR3 has 16 residues. The ends were cut back, 2 bases at V and 1 base at J, with 15 bases in the middle. CDR1 is SGHRS, CDR2 YFSETQ, per germline. Here the CDR3 reads CASSFGSSAPQETQYF. CDR3 nucleotides: TGCGCCAGCAGCTTTGGTAGCTCGGCGCCCCAAGAGACCCAGTACTTC.

The rearrangement links TRBV6-1 to TRBJ2-1, with D possibly TRBD2 on 6 matching bases. Per germline, CDR1 MNHNS and CDR2 SASEGT. The CDR3 totals 15 residues. Deletions cut 10 bases from V and 0 bases from J, with 16 bases between. CDR3 sequence reads: CATLPVAASYNEQFF. For the CDR3, the DNA is TGTGCCACTTTGCCCGTAGCGGCCTCCTACAATGAGCAGTTCTTC.

The chain couples TRBV30 to TRBJ1-1; TRBD1 matches 9 bases. With 3 bases clipped from V and 0 bases from J, the junction kept 5 bases outside the gene matches. CDR3 length equals 15 residues. The germline CDR1 and CDR2 sequences are GTSNPN and SVGIG (reference sequence). CDR3 sequence: CAWRKGTGLNTEAFF. The CDR3 DNA reads TGTGCCTGGAGGAAAGGGACAGGGTTGAACACTGAAGCTTTCTTT.

V gene TRBV28 combines with J gene TRBJ1-5, with TRBD1 as a possible D gene (5 bases). The CDR3 is made up of 12 amino acids. Between the trimmed V and J ends, which lost 4 bases and 6 bases, there was a span of 7 bases. Germline assignment: CDR1 MDHEN and CDR2 SYDVKM. The CDR3 protein is CASSSGSQPQHF. As DNA, the CDR3 is TGTGCCAGCAGTTCAGGGTCTCAGCCCCAGCATTTT.

CDR3 sequence reads: CASSPGLAGFNEQFF. CDR3 DNA sequence: TGTGCCAGCAGCCCCGGACTAGCGGGATTTAATGAGCAGTTCTTC. The rearrangement uses TRBV7-2 and TRBJ2-1, with 12 positions matching TRBD2. After removal of 5 bases from V and 7 bases from J, the junction contained 6 bases not matched to a gene. This CDR3 is 15 amino acids long. Germline assignment: CDR1 SGHTA and CDR2 FQGNSA.

As DNA, the CDR3 is TGTGCCAGCAGTCTGGGACAGGGAAGCAATCAGCCCCAGCATTTT. Protein: CASSLGQGSNQPQHF. The chain combines TRBV2 with TRBJ1-5; 9 positions match TRBD1. With V trimmed by 5 bases and J by 1 base, 3 bases remained unmatched. The CDR3 spans 15 residues. Germline V gives CDR1 SNHLY, CDR2 FYNNEI. The whole variable domain, filled in from reference TRBV2 and TRBJ1-5, reads EPEVTQTPSHQVTQMGQEVILRCVPISNHLYFYWYRQILGQKVEFLVSFYNNEISEKSEIFDDQFSVERPDGSNFTLKIRSTKLEDSAMYFCASSLGQGSNQPQHFGDGTRLSIL.